The TCR beta chain under discussion was sequenced for a study of T-cell memory formation after mild COVID-19. General study results and limits: Shrinking CD4+ clones resided mostly in CM and EM, and CD8+ ones in EMRA.

After 5'RACE with constant-segment primers, TCR alpha and TCR beta cDNA libraries carrying sample barcodes and UMIs were obtained. Using its own MiXCR run on the 5' RACE reads, TCRdb lists one record per CDR3 protein. The table lists some 350,000 distinct CDR3 sequences, under 15% of them singletons. Points on this clonotype: Its cognate antigen is unknown.

V was cut by 1 base and J by 4 bases, with 13 bases left in between. CDR1 and CDR2 (germline): SGHVS, FNYEAQ. This CDR3 is built from 16 residues. The receptor comes from a man aged 18 to 30 who had mild COVID-19 (a few samples of this study predate the infection). Cell type and time point are not known. The V call is TRBV7-6, the J call TRBJ1-4; possibly TRBD1 for D (6 bases). The sample was PBMCs or a T cell subset sorted from them (not recorded which). The CDR3, as DNA: TGTGCCAGCAGCTTAGGGGGGCTCTATCTTAATGAAAAACTGTTTTTT. Amino acid sequence: CASSLGGLYLNEKLFF.